This T cell receptor (beta chain) is drawn from a study of cytomegalovirus exposure and HLA in healthy donors. 60 Vbeta and 13 Jbeta primers were used in PCR. TCRdb's copy holds only in-frame clones and misses some; the assay was immunoSEQ multiplex PCR. The table lists nearly 110,000 clones, 71% of them singletons. There are a few counts of this clone. Its antigen remains unidentified. Whole-study findings and limits: Relative to equally common others, HLA-associated TCR beta chains showed greater clonal expansion in a later analysis. Most TCR sequences showed up rarely, but some public TCRs showed up in many donors. When the data were analyzed later, several of the most significant clusters appeared to be linked to common viral pathogens. In a later analysis, the majority of CMV-associated beta chains seemingly showed HLA restriction.

Germline CDR1 is SGHNT and CDR2 is YYREEE (reference sequence). J gave up 13 bases and V 4 bases, and 20 bases lay outside the gene matches. This CDR3 has 16 residues. The sequenced material came from PBMCs. The receptor was derived from a female donor in good health and CMV-seronegative. The gene calls are TRBV5-4 and TRBJ2-1, with TRBD2 matching 7 bases. CDR3 sequence (DNA): TGTGCCAGCAGCCCCATGGGTGGGCGGGAGTTGGCAAATCAGTTCTTC. This sequence encodes CASSPMGGRELANQFF.